This T cell receptor beta chain stems from a study of T cells in Graves' hyperthyroidism and ophthalmopathy. Trimming removed 2 bases from V and 0 bases from J, with 11 bases in between. Germline CDR1 SGHTA, CDR2 FQGTGA. CDR3 size: 15 residues. Regarding this clonotype: Being one base from a much bigger clone, this may be a read error.

At least 3 on the Clinical Activity Score was recorded for ophthalmopathy patients, who also had NOSPECS grade at least 4 and duration under 3 months. Diagnosing involved the use of clinical symptoms, serum thyroxine and TRAb, thyroid ultrasound and orbital computed tomography. The CDR3 regions of TCR beta were amplified from RNA transcripts. TCR CDR3 regions were first amplified by RT-PCR with HTBI primers. TCRdb reprocessed the multiplex PCR reads via MiXCR and lists one record per CDR3 protein. The table has around 600,000 distinct CDR3 sequences, approximately 15% seen once. Source material: blood. V is TRBV7-3 and J is TRBJ2-7; D is uncertain. This clonotype originated in a woman in her late teens or twenties with Graves' ophthalmopathy. CDR3 sequence reads: CASSLPTLPSYEQYF. CDR3 coding DNA: TGTGCCAGCAGCTTACCGACTCTACCCTCCTACGAGCAGTACTTC.